This TCR beta chain was retrieved from a study of shared clonotypes between healthy human individuals. Study-wide results and caveats: Generally, naive subsets came out with larger estimated richness than memory subsets. Although depth was large, rarefaction showed that sequencing of the sorted subsets was incomplete. In a few donors, about 5% of naive CD4 clonotypes appeared in common. Tissue TCR repertoires likely differ from these blood-only repertoires.

Sequencing used immunoSEQ multiplex PCR; TCRdb keeps in-frame clones, though not all of them. This repertoire shows 2 million to 2.5 million clones, around 95% found once; its top ten account for 0.13%. Notes on this clone: Its specificity is unknown.

Trimming shortened V by 6 bases and J by 5 bases, and 16 bases separated the two germline ends. This CDR3 contains 14 residues. From germline, CDR1 is MNHEY and CDR2 SVGAGI. The TCR originated in a young man in good health. The chain has TRBV6-5 and TRBJ2-5, with D possibly matching TRBD2 (5 bases). Sequenced sample: naive CD4+ T cells sorted from blood. Stated subset: CD45RA+ positively selected. CDR3 amino acids: CASSPMYGVETQYF. The DNA of the CDR3 is TGTGCCAGCAGCCCTATGTACGGGGTCGAGACCCAGTACTTC.